Below, one T cell receptor (beta chain) is given with its context. This entry is derived from a study of cytomegalovirus exposure and HLA in healthy donors. The PCR had 60 Vbeta and 13 Jbeta primers. Data came from immunoSEQ multiplex PCR; TCRdb stores just in-frame clones and leaves some out. There are some 39,000 clones in the sample, with around 6.2% held by the top ten. Sequencing was done on a sample of PBMCs. The receptor was derived from a man aged 25 to 40 in good health and CMV-seronegative.

The chain's CDR3 is CAWSPLRDTQYF. CDR3 nucleotide sequence: TGTGCCTGGAGTCCACTGCGGGATACGCAGTATTTT. This chain connects TRBV30 to TRBJ2-3; D unresolved. The germline V gene encodes CDR1 GTSNPN and CDR2 SVGIG (reference sequence). Trimming removed 2 bases from V and 6 bases from J, with 9 bases in between. This CDR3 is built from 12 residues.